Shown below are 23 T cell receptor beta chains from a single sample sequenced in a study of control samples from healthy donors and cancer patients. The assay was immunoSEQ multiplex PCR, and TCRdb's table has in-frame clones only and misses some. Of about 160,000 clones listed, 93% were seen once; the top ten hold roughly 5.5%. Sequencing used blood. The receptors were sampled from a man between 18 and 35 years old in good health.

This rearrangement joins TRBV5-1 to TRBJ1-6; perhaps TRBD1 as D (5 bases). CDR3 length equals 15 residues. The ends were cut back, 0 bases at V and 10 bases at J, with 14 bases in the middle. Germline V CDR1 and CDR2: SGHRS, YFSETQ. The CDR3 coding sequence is TGCGCCAGCAGCTTGGCGGGGGGAGTGGGCTCACCCCTCCACTTT. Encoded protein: CASSLAGGVGSPLHF.

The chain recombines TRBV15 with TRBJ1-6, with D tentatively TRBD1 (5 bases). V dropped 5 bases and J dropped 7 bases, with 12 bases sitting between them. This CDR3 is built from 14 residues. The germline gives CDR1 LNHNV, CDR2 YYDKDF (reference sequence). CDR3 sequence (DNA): TGTGCCACCAGCTCCTCAGGGTTGAATTCACCCCTCCACTTT. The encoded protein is CATSSSGLNSPLHF.

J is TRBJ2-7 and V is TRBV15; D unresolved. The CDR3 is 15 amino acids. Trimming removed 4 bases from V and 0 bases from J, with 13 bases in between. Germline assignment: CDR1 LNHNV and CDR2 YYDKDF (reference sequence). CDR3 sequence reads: CATSTERHSSYEQYF. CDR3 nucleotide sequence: TGTGCCACCAGCACTGAGAGGCATAGCTCCTACGAGCAGTACTTC.

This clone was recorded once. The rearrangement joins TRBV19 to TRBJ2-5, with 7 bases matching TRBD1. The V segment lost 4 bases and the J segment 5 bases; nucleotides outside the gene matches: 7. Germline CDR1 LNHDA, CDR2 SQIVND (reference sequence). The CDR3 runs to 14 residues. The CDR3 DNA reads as TGTGCCAGTAGTACGGGGACAGTCAGGGAGACCCAGTACTTC. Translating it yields CASSTGTVRETQYF.

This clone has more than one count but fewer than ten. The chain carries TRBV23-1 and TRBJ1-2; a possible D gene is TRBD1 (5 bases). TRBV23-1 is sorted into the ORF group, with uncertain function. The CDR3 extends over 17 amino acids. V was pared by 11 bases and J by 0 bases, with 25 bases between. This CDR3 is CAPRTREFPFSNYGYTF. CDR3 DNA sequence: TGCGCCCCCAGGACCAGGGAGTTCCCTTTCTCTAACTATGGCTACACCTTC.

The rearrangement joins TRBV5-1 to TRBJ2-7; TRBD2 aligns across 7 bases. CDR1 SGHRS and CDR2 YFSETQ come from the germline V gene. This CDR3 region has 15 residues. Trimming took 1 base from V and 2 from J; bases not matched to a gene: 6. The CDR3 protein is CASSLMSGNTYEQYF. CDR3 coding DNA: TGCGCCAGCAGCTTGATGAGCGGGAATACCTACGAGCAGTACTTC. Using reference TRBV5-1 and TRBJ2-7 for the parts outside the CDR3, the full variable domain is KAGVTQTPRYLIKTRGQQVTLSCSPISGHRSVSWYQQTPGQGLQFLFEYFSETQRNKGNFPGRFSGRQFSNSRSEMNVSTLELGDSALYLCASSLMSGNTYEQYFGPGTRLTVT.

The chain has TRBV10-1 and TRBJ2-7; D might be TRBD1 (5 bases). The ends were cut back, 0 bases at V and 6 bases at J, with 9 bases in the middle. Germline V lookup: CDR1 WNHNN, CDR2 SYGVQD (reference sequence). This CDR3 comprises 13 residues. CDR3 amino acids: CASSESPRGEQYF. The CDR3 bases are TGCGCCAGCAGTGAGTCCCCAAGGGGCGAGCAGTACTTC.

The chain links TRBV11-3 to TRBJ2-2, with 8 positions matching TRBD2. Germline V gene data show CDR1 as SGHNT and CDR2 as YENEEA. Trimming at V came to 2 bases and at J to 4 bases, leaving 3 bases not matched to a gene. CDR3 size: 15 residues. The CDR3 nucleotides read TGTGCCAGCAGCTTAAAGCGGGAGAGCACCGGGGAGCTGTTTTTT. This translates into CASSLKRESTGELFF.

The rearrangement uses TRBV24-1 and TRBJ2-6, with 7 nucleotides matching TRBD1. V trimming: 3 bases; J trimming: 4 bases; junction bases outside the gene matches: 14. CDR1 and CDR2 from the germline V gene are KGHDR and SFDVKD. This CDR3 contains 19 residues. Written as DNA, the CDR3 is TGTGCCACCAGTGATCCATTCCCGACAGGGTCGCGAGGGGCCAACGTCCTGACTTTC. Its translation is CATSDPFPTGSRGANVLTF.

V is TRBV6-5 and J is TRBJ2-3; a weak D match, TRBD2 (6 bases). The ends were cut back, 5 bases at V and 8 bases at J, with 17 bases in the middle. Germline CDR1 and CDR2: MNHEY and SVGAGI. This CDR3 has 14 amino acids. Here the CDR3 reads CASSRDSRRGTQYF. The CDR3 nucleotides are TGTGCCAGCAGTCGGGACTCCCGGCGGGGTACGCAGTATTTT.

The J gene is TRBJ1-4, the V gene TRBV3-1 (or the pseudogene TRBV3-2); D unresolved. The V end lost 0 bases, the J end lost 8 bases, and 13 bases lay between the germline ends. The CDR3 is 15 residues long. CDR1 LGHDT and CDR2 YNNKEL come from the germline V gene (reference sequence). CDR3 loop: CASSQESPPREKLFF. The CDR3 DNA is TGTGCCAGCAGCCAAGAGTCCCCCCCCCGGGAAAAACTGTTTTTT.

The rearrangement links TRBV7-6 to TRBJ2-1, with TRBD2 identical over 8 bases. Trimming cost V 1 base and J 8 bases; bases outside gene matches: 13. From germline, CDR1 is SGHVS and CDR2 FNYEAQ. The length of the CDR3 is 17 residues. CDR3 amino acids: CASSLEGEREIPDEQFF. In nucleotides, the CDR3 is TGTGCCAGCAGCTTAGAGGGGGAGCGGGAGATTCCTGATGAGCAGTTCTTC.

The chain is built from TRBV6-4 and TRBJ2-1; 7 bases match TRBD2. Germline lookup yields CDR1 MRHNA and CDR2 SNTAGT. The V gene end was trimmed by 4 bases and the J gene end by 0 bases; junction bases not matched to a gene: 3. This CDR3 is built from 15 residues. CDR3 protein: CASSGGGSSYNEQFF. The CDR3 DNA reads TGTGCCAGCAGTGGGGGCGGGAGCTCCTACAATGAGCAGTTCTTC.

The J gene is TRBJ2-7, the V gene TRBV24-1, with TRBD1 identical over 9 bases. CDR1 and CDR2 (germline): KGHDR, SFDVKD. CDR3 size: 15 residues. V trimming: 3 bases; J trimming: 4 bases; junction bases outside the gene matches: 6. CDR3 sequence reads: CATSDPGTGNYEQYF. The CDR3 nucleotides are TGTGCCACCAGTGATCCCGGGACAGGGAATTACGAGCAGTACTTC.

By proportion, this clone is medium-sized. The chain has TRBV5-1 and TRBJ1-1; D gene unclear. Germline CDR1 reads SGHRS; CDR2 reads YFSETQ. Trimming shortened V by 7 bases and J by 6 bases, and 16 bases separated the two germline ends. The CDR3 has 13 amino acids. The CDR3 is CASRQNNQAEAFF. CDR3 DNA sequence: TGCGCCAGCCGTCAAAATAATCAGGCTGAAGCTTTCTTT.

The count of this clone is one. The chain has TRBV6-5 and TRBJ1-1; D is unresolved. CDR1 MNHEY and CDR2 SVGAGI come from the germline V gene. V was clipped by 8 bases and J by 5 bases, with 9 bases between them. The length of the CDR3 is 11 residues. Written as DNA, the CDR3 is TGTGCCAGCGGCGGCATTACTGAAGCTTTCTTT. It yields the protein CASGGITEAFF.

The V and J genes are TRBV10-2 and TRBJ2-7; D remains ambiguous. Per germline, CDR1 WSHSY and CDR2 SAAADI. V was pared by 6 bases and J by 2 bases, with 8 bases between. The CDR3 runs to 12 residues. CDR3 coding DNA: TGCGCCAGCAGCGAAGACCCCTACGAGCAGTACTTC. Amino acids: CASSEDPYEQYF.

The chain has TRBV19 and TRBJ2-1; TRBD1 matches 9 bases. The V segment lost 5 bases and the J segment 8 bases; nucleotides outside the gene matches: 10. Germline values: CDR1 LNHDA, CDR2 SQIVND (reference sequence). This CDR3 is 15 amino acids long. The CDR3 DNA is TGTGCCAGTAGTTTCCGGGACAGGGTCCTCGATGAGCAGTTCTTC. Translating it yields CASSFRDRVLDEQFF.

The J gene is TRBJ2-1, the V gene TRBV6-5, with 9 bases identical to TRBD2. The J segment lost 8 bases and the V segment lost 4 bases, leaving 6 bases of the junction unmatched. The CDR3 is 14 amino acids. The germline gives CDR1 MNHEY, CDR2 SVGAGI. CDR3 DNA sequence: TGTGCCAGCAGTTGGGGCGGGAGGGTATATGAGCAGTTCTTC. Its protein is CASSWGGRVYEQFF.

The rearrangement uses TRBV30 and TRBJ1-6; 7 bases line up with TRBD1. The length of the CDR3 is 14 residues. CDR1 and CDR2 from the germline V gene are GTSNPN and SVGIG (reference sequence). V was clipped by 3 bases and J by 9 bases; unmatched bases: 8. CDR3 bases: TGTGCCTGGAGCACCGGGACAGATTCTTCACCCCTCCACTTT. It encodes CAWSTGTDSSPLHF.

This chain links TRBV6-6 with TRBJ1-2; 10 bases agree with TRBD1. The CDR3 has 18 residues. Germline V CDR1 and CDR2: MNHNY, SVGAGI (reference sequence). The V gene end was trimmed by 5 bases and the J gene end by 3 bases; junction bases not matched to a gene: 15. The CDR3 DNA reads TGTGCCAGCAGTCAGGAAGGACAGGGGGGGTGGTCTGACTATGGCTACACCTTC. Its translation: CASSQEGQGGWSDYGYTF.

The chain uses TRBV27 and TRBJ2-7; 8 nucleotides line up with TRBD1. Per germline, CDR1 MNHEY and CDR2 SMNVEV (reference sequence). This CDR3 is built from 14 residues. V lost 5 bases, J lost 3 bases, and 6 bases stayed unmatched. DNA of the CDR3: TGTGCCAGCAGTGAGCCAGGGGGCCTCTACGAGCAGTACTTC. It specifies CASSEPGGLYEQYF.

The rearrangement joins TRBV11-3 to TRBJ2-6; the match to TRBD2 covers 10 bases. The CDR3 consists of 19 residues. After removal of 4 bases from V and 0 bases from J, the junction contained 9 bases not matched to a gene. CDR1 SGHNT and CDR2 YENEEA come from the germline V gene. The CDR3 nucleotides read TGTGCCAGCAGCTCACGACTAGCGGGCGTGGACTCTGGGGCCAACGTCCTGACTTTC. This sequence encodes CASSSRLAGVDSGANVLTF.